These T cell receptor beta chains were read from a single sample in a study of T cell repertoires in ileal Crohn's disease. Some clones are missing from TCRdb's copy, which holds only in-frame ones; the method was immunoSEQ multiplex PCR. The data hold roughly 690 clones, with over 75% observed a single time. Sequences were obtained from ileal tissue. These receptors were obtained from an adult with Crohn's disease. Each CDR3 is given with its conserved first and last residue. Fields, in order: J gene, D gene, clone size, V gene, CDR3 DNA, CDR3 protein. D genes are given only for firm matches. Rows give clone size only sometimes, using once, few, many, or a class for an expanded clone.

TRBJ2-7 | - | - | TRBV10-1 | TGCGCCAGCAGCAAGGACAGTAGTACCTACGAGCAGTACTTC | CASSKDSSTYEQYF
TRBJ1-1 | - | - | TRBV29-1 | TGCAGCGTTGATGTTAGCAGAACGAACACTGAAGCTTTCTTT | CSVDVSRTNTEAFF
TRBJ2-1 | - | - | TRBV7-9 | TGTGCCAGCAGCTTACCAGGGAATGAGCAGTTCTTC | CASSLPGNEQFF
TRBJ2-2 | - | - | TRBV28 | TGTGCCAGCAGTTTGTCATACACCGGGGAGCTGTTTTTT | CASSLSYTGELFF
TRBJ2-7 | - | - | TRBV27 | TGTGCCAGCAGTTTATCAGGGGGACGTATTAACGAGCAGTACTTC | CASSLSGGRINEQYF
TRBJ2-3 | - | few | TRBV27 | TGTGCCAGCAGAAGGGGACCCCGCGCCGCAGATACGCAGTATTTT | CASRRGPRAADTQYF
TRBJ1-1 | - | - | TRBV6-5 | TGTGCCAGCAGTTACTCGACGGTTTACATGAACACTGAAGCTTTCTTT | CASSYSTVYMNTEAFF
TRBJ2-1 | - | - | TRBV6-5 | TGTGCCAGCACCACAGACCCGGGAGTGGCCAATGAGCAGTTCTTC | CASTTDPGVANEQFF
TRBJ2-7 | - | - | TRBV12-1 | TGTGCCAGCAGCCCCGTAGATAGTGCGGGAGGGCCGGGCGAGCAGTACTTC | CASSPVDSAGGPGEQYF
TRBJ2-7 | TRBD2 | - | TRBV19 | TGTGCCAGTAGTACGACTAGCGGTCCCTACGAGCAGTACTTC | CASSTTSGPYEQYF
TRBJ2-7 | - | - | TRBV11-2 | TGTGCCAGCAGCCCCACCGGCAGAGGGGACGAGCAGTACTTC | CASSPTGRGDEQYF